This T cell receptor beta chain was captured in a study of T-cell reconstitution after alpha-beta-depleted transplantation in children. The V and J ends lost 4 bases and 12 bases, in that order; junction bases with no gene match: 5. Germline V lookup: CDR1 SGHDT, CDR2 YYEEEE. The CDR3 runs to 13 residues. Unique molecular identifiers were incorporated into the prepared TCRbeta library. One entry per CDR3 protein, called by TCRdb with MiXCR from the PCR reads. The data show approximately 230,000 distinct CDR3 sequences, under 30% seen once. The sequence came from a girl aged 2-15 years with Fanconi anemia, due to receive a stem cell transplant. The chain uses TRBV5-6 and TRBJ2-1; TRBD2 agrees at 12 bases. The input for sequencing was PBMCs, taken before TCRalphabeta/CD19-depleted stem cell transplant. The CDR3 region has the DNA TGTGCCAGCAGCGAGGGACTAGCGGGCCGGCAGTTCTTC. It translates to CASSEGLAGRQFF.